What follows describes a single T cell receptor (beta chain). The data originate from a study of blood T cells in healthy people across ages. This CDR3 comprises 19 residues. Trimming at V came to 6 bases and at J to 3 bases, leaving 17 bases not matched to a gene. Germline CDR1 is MNHEY and CDR2 is SMNVEV (reference sequence). A second about 6 to 12 cycle PCR used barcoded and J-beta primers. The template-switch adaptor was a 5' adaptor with 12 random nucleotides. It tagged each cDNA molecule. TCRdb re-analysed the 5' RACE reads in MiXCR, keeping a single row per CDR3 protein. The sample has about 830,000 distinct CDR3 sequences, 55% to 70% seen once.

The chain links TRBV27 to TRBJ2-6; 7 nucleotides agree with TRBD2. The specimen was blood. The receptor comes from a man between 25 and 39 years old in good health. CDR3 sequence (DNA): TGTGCCAGCAGCCCGGTTTGGCGGGAGCTTTCTCTTGGGGCCAACGTCCTGACTTTC. Its translation is CASSPVWRELSLGANVLTF. Together with reference TRBV27 and TRBJ2-6, the CDR3 gives the full variable domain: EAQVTQNPRYLITVTGKKLTVTCSQNMNHEYMSWYRQDPGLGLRQIYYSMNVEVTDKGDVPEGYKVSRKEKRNFPLILESPSPNQTSLYFCASSPVWRELSLGANVLTFGAGSRLTVL.